The present entry profiles one T cell receptor beta chain with its context. Its target is not known. This entry comes from a study of blood T cells in healthy people across ages. On the study more broadly: The capture of about one barcoded beta molecule per two T cells was achieved by template switching. Study findings and constraints: TCR beta diversity, measured per million T cells, fell in a roughly linear way with age.

PCR was performed a second time for about 6 to 11 cycles using a sample-barcoded 5' primer and a J-beta primer mix. Each CDR3 protein gets one entry after TCRdb re-called the 5' RACE reads with MiXCR. Of about 800,000 distinct CDR3 sequences detected, just under 25% appear once; the ten largest clones hold approximately 3.7%. This CDR3 has 16 amino acids. The V and J ends lost 3 bases and 5 bases respectively, with 17 bases between them. The V gene's germline CDR1 is SGHTA and CDR2 FQGNSA. These same records also appear under a second study, on T cells of mothers and their children.

This chain connects TRBV7-2 to TRBJ1-3, with D possibly being TRBD1 (5 bases). The sample was blood. This receptor was identified in a boy under 18 in good health. The CDR3 sequence is CASSFPQGDSRNTIYF. The CDR3 nucleotides read TGTGCCAGCAGCTTTCCCCAAGGCGACAGTCGAAACACCATATATTTT.